This entry concerns a single T cell receptor (beta chain). These data belong to a study of cytotoxic CD8 clonotypes in ibrutinib-treated CLL. The wider study: Productive templates averaged approximately 250,000 per sample, and productive rearrangements 90,000 to 95,000.

CDR1 is SGHRS and CDR2 is YFSETQ in the germline V gene. This CDR3 has 12 residues. V lost 5 bases, J lost 5 bases, and 3 bases stayed unmatched. The table came from immunoSEQ multiplex PCR; TCRdb's copy has only in-frame clones and leaves some out. The sample includes approximately 190,000 clones, 70% of them seen just once. This clonotype was sampled from a human donor with chronic lymphocytic leukemia. Sample: PBMCs, taken after 12 months of ibrutinib treatment. The rearrangement uses TRBV5-1 and TRBJ2-5, with 7 bases matching TRBD1. CDR3 region: CASSTGEETQYF. The CDR3 coding sequence is TGCGCCAGCAGTACAGGGGAGGAGACCCAGTACTTC.